This T cell receptor (beta chain) was retrieved from a study of blood T cell repertoires in COVID-19. V lost 6 bases and J 4 bases, leaving 9 bases between the germline ends. Germline V gene lookup returns CDR1 SGHNT and CDR2 YENEEA. CDR3 length: 12 amino acids. This clone has just a few counts. Clones were sequenced by immunoSEQ multiplex PCR, and TCRdb holds only the in-frame ones, with some missing. The table has roughly 15,000 clones, about 86% seen once. This sequence joins TRBV11-3 and TRBJ2-5, with D unclear. This TCR derives from a human donor in a cohort sampled during active COVID-19. The sequenced sample was peripheral blood. The CDR3 loop is CASSPGSETQYF. As DNA, the CDR3 is TGTGCCAGCAGTCCAGGCTCAGAGACCCAGTACTTC.